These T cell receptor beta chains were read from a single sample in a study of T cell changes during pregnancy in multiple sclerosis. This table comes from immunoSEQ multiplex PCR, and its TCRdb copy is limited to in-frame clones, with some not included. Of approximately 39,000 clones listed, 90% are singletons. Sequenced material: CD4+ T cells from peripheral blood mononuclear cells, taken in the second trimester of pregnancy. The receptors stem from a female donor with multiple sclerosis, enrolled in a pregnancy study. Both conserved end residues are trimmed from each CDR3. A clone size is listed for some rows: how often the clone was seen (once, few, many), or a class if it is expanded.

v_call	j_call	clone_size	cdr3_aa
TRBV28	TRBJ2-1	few	ASTSSGEPNSYNEQF
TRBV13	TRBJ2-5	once	ASSLQTSGETQY
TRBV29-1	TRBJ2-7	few	SVAQTGTYEQY
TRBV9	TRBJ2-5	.	ASSVAPGDTETQY
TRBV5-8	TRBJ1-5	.	ASSLRRTGENQPQH
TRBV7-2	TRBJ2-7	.	ASSLGTSGIVYEQY
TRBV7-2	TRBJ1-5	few	ASSRRTGGDQPQH
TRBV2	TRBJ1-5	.	ASSEGTGGGNQPQH
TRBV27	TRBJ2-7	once	ASSLGLAGFAYEQY
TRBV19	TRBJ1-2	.	ASSADRGRMAGGYT
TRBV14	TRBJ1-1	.	ASSQRTATEAF
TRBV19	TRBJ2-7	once	ASSINPPIGRRNEQY
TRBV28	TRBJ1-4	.	ASSLWGENEKLF
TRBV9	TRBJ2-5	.	ASSVVPSGQETQY
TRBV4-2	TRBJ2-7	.	ASSQEGGRVGEQY
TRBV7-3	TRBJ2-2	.	ASSLTGEDTGELF
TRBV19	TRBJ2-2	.	ASIGGGGASGTGELF
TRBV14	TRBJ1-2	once	ASSQDQVSRTGYT
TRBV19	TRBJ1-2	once	ASSQKTGFRIDGYT
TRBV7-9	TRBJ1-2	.	ASSTTGGAGYGYT